The entry below gives a single TCR beta chain sequence along with its context. What it recognizes is unknown. The data were obtained in a study of cytomegalovirus exposure and HLA in healthy donors. The wider study: The Caucasian-associated ancestry cluster held around four fifths of 300 to 450 genotyped donors.

General study findings and limits: Later analysis demonstrated an association between a missense DCLRE1C variant and TCR beta V- and J-gene trimming.

PCR involved 60 Vbeta and 13 Jbeta primers. Produced via immunoSEQ multiplex PCR; TCRdb's table is partial and in-frame only. The sample shows roughly 140,000 clones, 55% to 70% of them seen only once. This receptor was obtained from a woman aged 25 to 45 in good health and CMV-seropositive. The material sequenced was PBMCs.

The CDR3 region has the DNA TGCGCCAGCAGCGAAGGGACAGGCCCTTATCAGCCCCAGCATTTT. Translating gives CASSEGTGPYQPQHF. V usage is TRBV5-1 and J usage is TRBJ1-5; 8 bases line up with TRBD1. This CDR3 has 15 residues. J was trimmed by 5 bases and V by 4 bases; bases with no gene match: 8. Germline V CDR1 and CDR2: SGHRS, YFSETQ.